The source of this TCR beta chain is a study of blood T cells in healthy people across ages. It was with a sample-barcoded 5' primer and a J-beta primer mix that a second PCR of roughly 7 to 12 cycles was run. TCRdb passed the 5' RACE reads through MiXCR, listing each CDR3 protein once. This sample has some 1.7 million distinct CDR3 sequences; roughly 27% occur once, and the top ten carry 7.7%. As for this clonotype: The antigen is not known. This may be a read error, as it is one base from a much larger clone.

Study-wide results and limits: Among long-lived donors, naive CD4+ cells were more numerous and diversity higher than in aged donors.

The germline V and J ends were trimmed by 3 bases and 10 bases, with 16 bases remaining between them. CDR3 length equals 14 residues. Germline V gene data show CDR1 as SGHTA and CDR2 as FQGNSA. The source of this sequence is a woman in her twenties or thirties in good health. Sequenced sample: blood. The chain joins TRBV7-2 to TRBJ2-1; the D call may be TRBD1 or TRBD2 (5 bases each). The CDR3 sequence: CASSFGAVSYEQFF. The CDR3 DNA reads TGTGCCAGCAGCTTCGGGGCGGTCTCCTACGAGCAGTTCTTC.